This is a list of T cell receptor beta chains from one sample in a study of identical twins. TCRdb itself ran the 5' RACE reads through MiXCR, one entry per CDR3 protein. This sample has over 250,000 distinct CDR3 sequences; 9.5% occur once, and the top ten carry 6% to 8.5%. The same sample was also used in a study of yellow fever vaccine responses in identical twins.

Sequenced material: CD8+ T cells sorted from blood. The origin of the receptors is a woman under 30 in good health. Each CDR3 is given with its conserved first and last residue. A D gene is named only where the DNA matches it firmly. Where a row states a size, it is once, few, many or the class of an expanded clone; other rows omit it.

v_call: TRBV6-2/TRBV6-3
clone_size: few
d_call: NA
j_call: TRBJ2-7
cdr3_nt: TGTGCCAGCAGTCCGACAGTGACCTACGAGCAGTACTTC
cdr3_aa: CASSPTVTYEQYF

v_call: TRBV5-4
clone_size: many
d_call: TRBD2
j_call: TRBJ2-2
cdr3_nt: TGTGCCAGCAGCCCAGGGACTAGCGCCAACACCGGGGAGCTGTTTTTT
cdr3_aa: CASSPGTSANTGELFF

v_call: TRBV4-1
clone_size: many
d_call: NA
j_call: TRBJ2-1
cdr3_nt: TGCGCCAGCAGCCTAGAGTCGACCTTAAATGAGCAGTTCTTC
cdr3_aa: CASSLESTLNEQFF

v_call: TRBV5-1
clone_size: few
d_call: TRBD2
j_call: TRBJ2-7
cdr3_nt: TGCGCCAGCAGCTTGGGGGGGGAGGGTGGCCACGAGCAGTACTTC
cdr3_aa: CASSLGGEGGHEQYF

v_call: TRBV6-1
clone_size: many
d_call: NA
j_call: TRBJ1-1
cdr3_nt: TGTGCCAGCAGTGAACGTATGGGGCAGAACACTGAAGCTTTCTTT
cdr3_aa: CASSERMGQNTEAFF

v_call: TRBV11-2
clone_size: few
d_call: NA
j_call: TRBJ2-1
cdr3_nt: TGTGCCAGCAGCTACTCTGCAGGGGGGAATGAGCAGTTCTTC
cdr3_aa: CASSYSAGGNEQFF

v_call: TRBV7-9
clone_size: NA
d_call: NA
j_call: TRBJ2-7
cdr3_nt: TGTGCCAGCAGCCAACTCGTAGGTCAGGCGCCCTACGAGCAGTACTTC
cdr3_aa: CASSQLVGQAPYEQYF

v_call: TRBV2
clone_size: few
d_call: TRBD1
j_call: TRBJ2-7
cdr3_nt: TGTGCCAGCAGGACCACGTTGGGACAGTACTACGAGCAGTACTTC
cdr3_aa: CASRTTLGQYYEQYF

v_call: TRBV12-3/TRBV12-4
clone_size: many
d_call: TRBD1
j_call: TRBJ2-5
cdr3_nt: TGTGCCAGCGGCCCCGCGAGGGGGCGAGAGACCCAGTACTTC
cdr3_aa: CASGPARGRETQYF

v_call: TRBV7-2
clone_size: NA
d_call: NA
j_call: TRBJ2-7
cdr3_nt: TGTGCCAGCAGCGCCTACAGGAGGCCCGTTTCCTACGAGCAGTACTTC
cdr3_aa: CASSAYRRPVSYEQYF

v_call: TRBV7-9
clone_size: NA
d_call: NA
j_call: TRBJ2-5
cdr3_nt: TGTGCCAGCAGCTTAGTAGGCAGACAAGAGACCCAGTACTTC
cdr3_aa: CASSLVGRQETQYF

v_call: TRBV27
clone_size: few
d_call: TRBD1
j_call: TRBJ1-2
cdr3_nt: TGTGCCAGCAGTTCGTACGGGACAGGAGGGGGCTACACCTTC
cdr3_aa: CASSSYGTGGGYTF

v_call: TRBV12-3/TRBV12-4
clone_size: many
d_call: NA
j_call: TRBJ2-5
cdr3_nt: TGTGCCAGCAGTTTAATTCGGCAGGGAGAGACCCAGTACTTC
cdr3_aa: CASSLIRQGETQYF

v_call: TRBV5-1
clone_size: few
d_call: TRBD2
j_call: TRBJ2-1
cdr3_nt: TGCGCCAGCAGCTTGGCCCAGGGACTAGCTTTCATCAATGAGCAGTTCTTC
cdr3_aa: CASSLAQGLAFINEQFF

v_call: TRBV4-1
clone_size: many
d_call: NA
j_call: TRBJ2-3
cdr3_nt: TGCGCCAGCAGCCAAGATGAAGCCCCAGATACGCAGTATTTT
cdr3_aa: CASSQDEAPDTQYF

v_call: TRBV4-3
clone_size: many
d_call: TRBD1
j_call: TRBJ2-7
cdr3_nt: TGCGCCAGCAGCCAAGACCGGGACAGGGGCTCCTACGAGCAGTACTTC
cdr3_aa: CASSQDRDRGSYEQYF

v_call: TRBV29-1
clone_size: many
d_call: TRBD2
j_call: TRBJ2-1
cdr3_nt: TGCAGCGCTGACTTAGCGGGGAGAACATACAATGAGCAGTTCTTC
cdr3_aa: CSADLAGRTYNEQFF

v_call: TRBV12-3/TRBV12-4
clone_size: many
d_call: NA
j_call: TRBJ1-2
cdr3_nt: TGTGCCAGCAGTTTCGTCCAGCCCGAAAAGGACTATGGCTACACCTTC
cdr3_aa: CASSFVQPEKDYGYTF

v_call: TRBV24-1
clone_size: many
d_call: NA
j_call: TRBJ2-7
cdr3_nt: TGTGCCACCAGTGATGTGGCATCCTACGAGCAGTACTTC
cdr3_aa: CATSDVASYEQYF

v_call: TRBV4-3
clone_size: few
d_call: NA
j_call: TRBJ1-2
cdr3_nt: TGCGCCAGCAGCCAAGATGGGTTGTTCATGCTAGGGGTTAACTATGGCTACACCTTC
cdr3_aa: CASSQDGLFMLGVNYGYTF

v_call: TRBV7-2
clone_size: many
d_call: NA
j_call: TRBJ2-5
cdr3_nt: TGTGCCAGCAGCCCCGCTAAGTGGGAGTACCAAGAGACCCAGTACTTC
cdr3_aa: CASSPAKWEYQETQYF

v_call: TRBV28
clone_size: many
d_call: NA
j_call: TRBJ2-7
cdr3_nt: TGTGCCAGCAGTACCCTCCGGGACGGAAGCTCCTACGAGCAGTACTTC
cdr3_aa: CASSTLRDGSSYEQYF

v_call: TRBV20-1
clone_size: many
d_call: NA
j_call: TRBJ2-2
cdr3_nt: TGCAGTGCTCGACTGGCAAACACCGGGGAGCTGTTTTTT
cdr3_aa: CSARLANTGELFF

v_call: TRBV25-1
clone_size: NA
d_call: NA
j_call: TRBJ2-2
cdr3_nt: TGTGCCACCCTGGAAGGGGAGCTGTTTTTT
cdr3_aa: CATLEGELFF

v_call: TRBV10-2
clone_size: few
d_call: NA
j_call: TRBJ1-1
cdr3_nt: TGCGCCAGCAGTGAGTTATACAGGGCTGAAGCTTTCTTT
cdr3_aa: CASSELYRAEAFF

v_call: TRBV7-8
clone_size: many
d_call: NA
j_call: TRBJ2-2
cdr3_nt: TGTGCCAGCAGCTTCGGTCAGGGTGAGGCCGGGGAGCTGTTTTTT
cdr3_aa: CASSFGQGEAGELFF

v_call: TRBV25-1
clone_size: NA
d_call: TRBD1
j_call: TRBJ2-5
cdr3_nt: TGTGCCAGCAGTAGGACAGGCGGCGAGACCCAGTACTTC
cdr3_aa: CASSRTGGETQYF

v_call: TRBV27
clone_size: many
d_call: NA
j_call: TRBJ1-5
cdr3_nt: TGTGCCAGCAGACTCCAGGCAGGGAATCAGCCCCAGCATTTT
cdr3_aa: CASRLQAGNQPQHF

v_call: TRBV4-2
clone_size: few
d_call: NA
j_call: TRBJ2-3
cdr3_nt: TGTGCCAGCAGCCAAGCCGGGACTGAAACAGATACGCAGTATTTT
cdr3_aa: CASSQAGTETDTQYF

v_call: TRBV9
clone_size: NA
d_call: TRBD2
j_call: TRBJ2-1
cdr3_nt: TGTGCCAGCAGCCTTCGGACTAGTCCCTACAATGAGCAGTTCTTC
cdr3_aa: CASSLRTSPYNEQFF

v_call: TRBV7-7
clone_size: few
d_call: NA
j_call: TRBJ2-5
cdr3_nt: TGTGCTAGCAGCTCGGGGGCTGGGGCTAGCGGTGAAGAGACCCAGTACTTC
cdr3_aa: CASSSGAGASGEETQYF

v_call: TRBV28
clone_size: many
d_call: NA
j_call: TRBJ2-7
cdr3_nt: TGTGCCAGCAGTTTTACCGGGAAGCAGTACTTC
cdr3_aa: CASSFTGKQYF

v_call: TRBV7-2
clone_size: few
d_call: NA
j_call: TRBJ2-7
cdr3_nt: TGTGCCAGCAGCTCTCTCGGGTCCACGAGCTCCTACGAGCAGTACTTC
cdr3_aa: CASSSLGSTSSYEQYF

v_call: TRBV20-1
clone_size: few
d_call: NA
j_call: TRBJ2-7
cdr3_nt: TGCAGTGCTAGAGATTTTAGGGGGTCGGGAGGTTCCTACGAGCAGTACTTC
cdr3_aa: CSARDFRGSGGSYEQYF

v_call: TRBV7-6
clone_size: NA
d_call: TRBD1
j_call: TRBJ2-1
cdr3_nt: TGTGCCAGCAGCGCCCGGACAGGGCAAAATGAGCAGTTCTTC
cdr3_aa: CASSARTGQNEQFF

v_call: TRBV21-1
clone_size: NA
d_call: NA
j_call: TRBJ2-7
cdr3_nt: TGTGCCAGCAGCAAAGCGCGAACTAGCGGGGGTGTTCGGTACGAGCAGTACTTC
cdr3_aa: CASSKARTSGGVRYEQYF

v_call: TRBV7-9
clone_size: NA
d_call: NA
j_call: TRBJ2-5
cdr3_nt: TGTGCCAGCAGCTTAGCGAAGAGTCGAGGGGACTTAGAGACCCAGTACTTC
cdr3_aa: CASSLAKSRGDLETQYF

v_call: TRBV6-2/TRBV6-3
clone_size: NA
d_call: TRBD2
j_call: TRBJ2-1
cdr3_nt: TGTGCCAGCAACCAACCCAGACTAGCGGCCTCCTACAATGAGCAGTTCTTC
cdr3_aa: CASNQPRLAASYNEQFF

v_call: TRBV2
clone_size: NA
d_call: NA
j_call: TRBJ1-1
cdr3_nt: TGTGCCAGCCAGGACAGAATGAACACTGAAGCTTTCTTT
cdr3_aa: CASQDRMNTEAFF

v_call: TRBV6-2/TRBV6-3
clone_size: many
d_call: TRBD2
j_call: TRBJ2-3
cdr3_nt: TGTGCCAGCGGCGGCGGGAGATACGCAGATACGCAGTATTTT
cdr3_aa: CASGGGRYADTQYF

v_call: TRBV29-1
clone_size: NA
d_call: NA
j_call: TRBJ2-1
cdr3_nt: TGCAGCGTTGAGGTCGTTGACCCAAGGTCTTACAATGAGCAGTTCTTC
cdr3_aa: CSVEVVDPRSYNEQFF

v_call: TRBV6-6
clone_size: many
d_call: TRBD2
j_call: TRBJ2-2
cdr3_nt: TGTGCCAGCAGTACTGGGGGGGCCGGGGAGCTGTTTTTT
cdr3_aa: CASSTGGAGELFF

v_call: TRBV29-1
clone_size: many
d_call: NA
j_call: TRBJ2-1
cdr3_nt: TGCAGCGTTGAACCTTGGGTTGGTGATCGACTAGGTGAGCAGTTCTTC
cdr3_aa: CSVEPWVGDRLGEQFF

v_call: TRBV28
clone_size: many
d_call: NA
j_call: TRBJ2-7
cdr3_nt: TGTGCCAGCAGTCCCGCCCGGGACTGGTCTGGGGAGCAGTACTTC
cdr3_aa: CASSPARDWSGEQYF

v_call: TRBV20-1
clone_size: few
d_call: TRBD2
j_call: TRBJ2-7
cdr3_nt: TGCAGTGCTAGATGGTGGCCGCCGATGGTAGCGGGGGGGCCCTCCTACGAGCAGTACTTC
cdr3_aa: CSARWWPPMVAGGPSYEQYF

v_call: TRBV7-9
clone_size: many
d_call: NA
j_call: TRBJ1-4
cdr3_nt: TGTGCCAGCAGCCCTGTTTTGGCTAATGAAAAACTGTTTTTT
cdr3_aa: CASSPVLANEKLFF

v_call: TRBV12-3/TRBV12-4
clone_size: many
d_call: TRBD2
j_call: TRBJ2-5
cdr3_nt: TGTGCCAGCGGACAAACCGGACTAGCGGGGGGCCTGGGCATGGAGACCCAGTACTTC
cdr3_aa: CASGQTGLAGGLGMETQYF

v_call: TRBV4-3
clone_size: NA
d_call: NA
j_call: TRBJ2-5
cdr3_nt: TGCGCCAGCAGCCTCGGGACTCCAAATGCGGCCCAGTACTTC
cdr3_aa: CASSLGTPNAAQYF

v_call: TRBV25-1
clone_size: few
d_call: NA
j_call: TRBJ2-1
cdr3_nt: TGTGCCAGCAGTGAGGTTAGGAATGAGCAGTTCTTC
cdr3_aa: CASSEVRNEQFF

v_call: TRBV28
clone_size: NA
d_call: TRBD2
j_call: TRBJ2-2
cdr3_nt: TGTGCCATCCCTGGACTAGCAATTGGGGAGCTGTTTTTT
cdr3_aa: CAIPGLAIGELFF

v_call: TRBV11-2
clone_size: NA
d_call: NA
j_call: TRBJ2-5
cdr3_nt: TGTGCCAGCAGCCCGCCGGAAGAGGGAGTAGAGACCCAGTACTTC
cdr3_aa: CASSPPEEGVETQYF

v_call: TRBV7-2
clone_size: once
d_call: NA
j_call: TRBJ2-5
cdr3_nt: TGTGCCAGCAGCTTAGCAACAGACAGAGAGACCCAGTACTTC
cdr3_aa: CASSLATDRETQYF